The T cell receptor beta chain under discussion was sequenced for a study of OX40 agonist ivuxolimab in advanced cancers. Study-wide results and caveats: In the 0.1-3.0 mg/kg groups, partial responders showed among the lowest expansion.

This CDR3 has 16 residues. Germline V CDR1 and CDR2: GTSNPN, SVGIG (reference sequence). Unmatched junction bases numbered 7, after V lost 0 bases and J lost 1 base. Regarding this clone: Its antigen is unidentified.

The protocol was immunoSEQ multiplex PCR, while the TCRdb copy is restricted to in-frame clones and leaves out a portion. The sample consists of fewer than 90,000 clones, around 91% of them appearing once. Specimen: CD4+ or CD8+ T cells sorted from blood, collected in a trial of the OX40 agonist ivuxolimab. The gene calls are TRBV30 and TRBJ2-7; 9 bases are shared with TRBD2. This receptor was taken from an adult with an advanced solid tumor such as melanoma, head and neck, liver or kidney cancer. The CDR3 is CAWSVLGSGSSYEQYF. The CDR3, as DNA: TGTGCCTGGAGTGTACTAGGTAGCGGGAGTTCCTACGAGCAGTACTTC. Variable domain in full (rest from reference TRBV30 and TRBJ2-7): SQTIHQWPATLVQPVGSPLSLECTVEGTSNPNLYWYRQAAGRGLQLLFYSVGIGQISSEVPQNLSASRPQDRQFILSSKKLLLSDSGFYLCAWSVLGSGSSYEQYFGPGTRLTVT.